One sample yielded the 2 T cell receptor beta chains listed below, sequenced in a study of low-dose radiotherapy and immunotherapy resistance in tumors. As for time point: after trial treatment. Treatment specified: LDRT plus nivolumab, ipilimumab, low-dose cyclophosphamide and aspirin (RACIN trial). With TRAV- and TRBV-specific primers, first-strand cDNA was made, covering the alpha and beta chains. The TCRs were subjected to amplification over approximately 20 PCR cycles employing a constant-region primer in conjunction with a V-primer adapter. TCRdb redid the calling of the reads with MiXCR, one entry per CDR3 protein. The table records around 100,000 distinct CDR3 sequences, 20% to 25% of them present only once. Sequencing was performed on PBMCs, taken after low-dose radiotherapy plus immunotherapy. The origin of the receptors is a female donor with ovarian cancer.

On this clonotype itself: Since a far larger clone is one base different, this is likely a read error. The chain has TRBV19 and TRBJ2-7; maybe TRBD2 (5 bases). Germline lookup yields CDR1 LNHDA and CDR2 SQIVND (reference sequence). The CDR3 extends over 13 amino acids. V was cut by 4 bases and J by 7 bases, with 14 bases left in between. CDR3 loop: CASSTGRGNEQYF. As DNA, the CDR3 is TGTGCCAGTAGTACCGGTCGGGGTAATGAGCAGTACTTC.

This clonotype was seen ten or more times. The chain carries TRBV29-1 and TRBJ2-2; 10 bases match TRBD2. There are 14 residues in the CDR3. J gave up 9 bases and V 2 bases, and 6 bases lay outside the gene matches. Germline values: CDR1 SQVTM, CDR2 ANQGSEA. For the CDR3, the DNA is TGCAGCGTTGAAAGGGCTAGCGGGGGAAGGGAGCTGTTTTTT. Encoded protein: CSVERASGGRELFF.